These 32 T cell receptor beta chains were sequenced from one sample in a study of blood T cell repertoires in COVID-19. TCRdb's table, derived via immunoSEQ multiplex PCR, lists solely in-frame clones and lacks some. The sample includes 350,000 to 450,000 clones, 87% of them seen just once. The sequenced sample consisted of peripheral blood. The receptor source for this set is a woman aged 55-70 years with COVID-19, enrolled during active disease.

The chain recombines TRBV19 with TRBJ1-5, with a tentative D call TRBD1 (5 bases). Trimming removed 3 bases at V and 4 bases at J, with 10 bases between. Per germline, CDR1 LNHDA and CDR2 SQIVND (reference sequence). This CDR3 has 14 residues. CDR3 coding DNA: TGTGCCAGTAGTATGACAGCGGGTAATCAGCCCCAGCATTTT. This codes for CASSMTAGNQPQHF.

The chain has TRBV7-9 and TRBJ2-7; possible D gene TRBD2, 6 bases. The germline CDR1 and CDR2 sequences are SEHNR and FQNEAQ (reference sequence). Trimming took 3 bases from V and 6 from J, leaving 15 bases between them. The CDR3 consists of 14 residues. The CDR3 region is CASSFRGGVGEQYF. CDR3 nucleotides: TGTGCCAGCAGCTTTAGGGGCGGGGTTGGCGAGCAGTACTTC.

The chain has TRBV7-2 and TRBJ2-5, with D perhaps TRBD2 (6 bases). CDR3 length: 14 residues. Germline V gene lookup returns CDR1 SGHTA and CDR2 FQGNSA. V lost 5 bases and J 4 bases, leaving 14 bases between the germline ends. CDR3: CASSPFGGAETQYF. The CDR3 nucleotides are TGTGCCAGCAGCCCCTTCGGAGGGGCAGAGACCCAGTACTTC.

V gene TRBV10-3 combines with J gene TRBJ1-3, with 11 bases fitting TRBD1. CDR1 and CDR2 from the germline V gene are ENHRY and SYGVKD. The CDR3 contains 19 residues. The junction had 13 bases not matched to a gene; V was cut back by 6 bases and J by 0 bases. The CDR3 DNA is TGTGCCATCAGCTTATTCGGGACAGGGGGTATCATCTCTGGAAACACCATATATTTT. This codes for CAISLFGTGGIISGNTIYF.

The chain is built from TRBV6-1 and TRBJ1-4; 7 nucleotides align to TRBD1. The trim removed 5 bases at V and 5 bases at J, leaving 5 bases unmatched. In germline, CDR1 is MNHNS, CDR2 SASEGT. This CDR3 is 14 amino acids long. CDR3 protein: CASSTQGQNEKLFF. As DNA, the CDR3 is TGTGCCAGCAGTACCCAGGGACAGAATGAAAAACTGTTTTTT.

The V call is TRBV5-4, the J call TRBJ2-1; TRBD2 is a possible D gene (5 bases). The CDR3 has 15 amino acids. Looked up from germline, CDR1 is SGHNT and CDR2 is YYREEE (reference sequence). With 4 bases removed from V and 7 bases from J, the gap between germline ends came to 18 bases. Here the CDR3 DNA reads TGTGCCAGCAGCCCCCTGGTAGGGTCGGGGAATGAGCAGTTCTTC. It codes for CASSPLVGSGNEQFF.

The chain couples TRBV5-1 to TRBJ1-6; D is ambiguous. This CDR3 contains 16 residues. Deletions cut 0 bases from V and 0 bases from J, with 7 bases between. Germline CDR1 and CDR2: SGHRS and YFSETQ. For the CDR3, the DNA is TGCGCCAGCAGCTTGGGGGCCAGCTCCTATAATTCACCCCTCCACTTT. It codes for CASSLGASSYNSPLHF.

The rearrangement uses TRBV5-1 and TRBJ2-5, with D unclear. Trimming cost V 0 bases and J 3 bases, with 3 bases left between them. The CDR3 consists of 12 residues. CDR1 and CDR2 from the germline V gene are SGHRS and YFSETQ. CDR3: CASSLVEETQYF. CDR3 sequence (DNA): TGCGCCAGCAGCTTGGTCGAAGAGACCCAGTACTTC.

This clone occurred once. The genes are TRBV6-5 and TRBJ1-2, with D possibly being TRBD1 (5 bases). Deletions cut 3 bases from V and 0 bases from J, with 8 bases between. Germline CDR1 and CDR2: MNHEY and SVGAGI. CDR3 length: 14 amino acids. CDR3 nucleotides: TGTGCCAGCAGTTATACAGGTTCTAACTATGGCTACACCTTC. It encodes CASSYTGSNYGYTF.

The CDR3 DNA sequence: TGTGCCAGCAGCCCCCGGACTAGCGGGGAGGCAGATACGCAGTATTTT. Its protein is CASSPRTSGEADTQYF. The chain couples TRBV4-2 to TRBJ2-3; the match to TRBD2 covers 12 bases. This CDR3 contains 16 residues. After removal of 4 bases from V and 4 bases from J, the junction contained 6 bases not matched to a gene. In germline, CDR1 is LGHNA, CDR2 YNFKEQ.

J is TRBJ2-5 and V is TRBV6-1; weak D call: TRBD1 (5 bases). Germline assignment: CDR1 MNHNS and CDR2 SASEGT. V gave up 2 bases and J gave up 4 bases, with 8 bases separating them. The CDR3 totals 13 residues. The CDR3 sequence: CASSEQGGETQYF. CDR3 coding DNA: TGTGCCAGCAGTGAACAGGGCGGAGAGACCCAGTACTTC.

This chain joins TRBV5-6 and TRBJ1-5, with 8 bases matching TRBD1. Trimming cost V 8 bases and J 3 bases; bases outside gene matches: 10. This CDR3 contains 15 residues. Germline values: CDR1 SGHDT, CDR2 YYEEEE. The CDR3 reads CARPPGTGPNQPQHF. Written as DNA, the CDR3 is TGTGCCAGACCCCCGGGGACAGGACCCAATCAGCCCCAGCATTTT.

The chain employs TRBV7-3 and TRBJ2-2, with D possibly TRBD1 on 5 matching bases. This CDR3 has 16 residues. The germline CDR1 and CDR2 sequences are SGHTA and FQGTGA. V lost 1 base, J lost 4 bases, and 13 bases lay in between. The CDR3 nucleotides are TGTGCCAGCAGCTTAATCGCCAGGGCGACCACCGGGGAGCTGTTTTTT. It translates to CASSLIARATTGELFF.

The chain recombines TRBV6-4 with TRBJ2-3; 13 bases are shared with TRBD2. Germline V gene lookup returns CDR1 MRHNA and CDR2 SNTAGT. Trimming at V came to 4 bases and at J to 6 bases, leaving 7 bases not matched to a gene. The CDR3 is made up of 16 amino acids. The CDR3: CASSVLTSGGEDTQYF. In DNA, the CDR3 is TGTGCCAGCAGTGTGCTAACTAGCGGGGGGGAGGATACGCAGTATTTT.

The gene calls are TRBV15 and TRBJ1-5; TRBD1 is a possible D gene (5 bases). V shed 1 base and J shed 3 bases, with 7 bases lying between them. Germline-derived CDR1 and CDR2 are LNHNV and YYDKDF (reference sequence). There are 14 residues in the CDR3. CDR3 region: CATSRGGVNQPQHF. CDR3 DNA sequence: TGTGCCACCAGCAGAGGGGGGGTCAATCAGCCCCAGCATTTT.

Written as DNA, the CDR3 is TGTGCCAGCAGTTCCACAGGGCCCGTTGAGACCCAGTACTTC. Amino acids: CASSSTGPVETQYF. The rearrangement links TRBV27 to TRBJ2-5, with a possible D match to TRBD1 (6 bases). V lost 4 bases, J lost 5 bases, and 14 bases lay in between. The CDR3 totals 14 residues. Germline CDR1 reads MNHEY; CDR2 reads SMNVEV (reference sequence).

The chain carries TRBV7-9 and TRBJ1-4; the match to TRBD1 covers 8 bases. V lost 1 base and J lost 8; bases outside the gene matches: 9. CDR3 length equals 16 residues. Germline lookup yields CDR1 SEHNR and CDR2 FQNEAQ (reference sequence). CDR3 nucleotides: TGTGCCAGCAGCTTAGAGGCAGGGGGCTTGAAGGAAAAACTGTTTTTT. Translation: CASSLEAGGLKEKLFF.

The chain links TRBV19 to TRBJ1-1, with no clear D. Per germline, CDR1 LNHDA and CDR2 SQIVND (reference sequence). V was trimmed by 4 bases and J by 8 bases, leaving 11 bases between them. The CDR3 loop spans 12 amino acids. The CDR3 DNA sequence: TGTGCCAGTAGTAAACACCGGGGAGAAGCTTTCTTT. Encoded protein: CASSKHRGEAFF.

The chain employs TRBV21-1 and TRBJ2-1; TRBD2 reflects the table's D call only, with no check against the DNA. TRBV21-1 is assigned pseudogene status. This CDR3 has 16 residues. As DNA, the CDR3 is TGTGCCAGCAGCAAATGGGAAGCGGGGGGGATCTATGAGCAGTTCTTC. Residues: CASSKWEAGGIYEQFF.

This clone was recorded a few times. The chain carries TRBV5-1 and TRBJ2-1; 7 nucleotides match TRBD1. The CDR3 contains 15 residues. The V and J ends lost 0 bases and 7 bases, in that order; junction bases with no gene match: 7. Germline-derived CDR1 and CDR2 are SGHRS and YFSETQ. This CDR3 is CASSLATGWRNEQFF. In nucleotides, the CDR3 is TGCGCCAGCAGCTTGGCGACAGGGTGGCGGAATGAGCAGTTCTTC.

J is TRBJ1-2 and V is TRBV30; 10 nucleotides line up with TRBD1. The V gene's germline CDR1 is GTSNPN and CDR2 SVGIG (reference sequence). This CDR3 is built from 11 residues. The J segment lost 8 bases and the V segment lost 8 bases, leaving 5 bases of the junction unmatched. The CDR3 DNA is TGTGCCCTGGGGGACAGGGGCGGCTACACCTTC. The encoded protein is CALGDRGGYTF.

This rearrangement joins TRBV24-1 to TRBJ2-5; TRBD2 matches 7 bases. The junction had 6 bases not matched to a gene; V was cut back by 5 bases and J by 1 base. Germline lookup yields CDR1 KGHDR and CDR2 SFDVKD. CDR3 length equals 15 residues. The CDR3 loop is CATSGGGGLQETQYF. CDR3 DNA sequence: TGTGCCACCAGTGGGGGCGGGGGTCTCCAAGAGACCCAGTACTTC.

The chain uses TRBV5-5 and TRBJ2-5; a possible D gene is TRBD2 (5 bases). Germline V CDR1 and CDR2: SGHKS, YYEKEE (reference sequence). V lost 0 bases to trimming and J lost 5 bases, with 14 bases between them. The CDR3 is 15 amino acids. As DNA, the CDR3 is TGTGCCAGCAGCTTGGGAGCGGTGGGGTCGGAGACCCAGTACTTC. It is translated as CASSLGAVGSETQYF.

The V call is TRBV5-5, the J call TRBJ1-4; D may be TRBD1 (5 bases). Trimming pared 0 bases from V and 4 bases from J, leaving 13 bases between. Looked up from germline, CDR1 is SGHKS and CDR2 is YYEKEE (reference sequence). The CDR3 runs to 16 residues. CDR3 amino acids: CASSLASGADNEKLFF. The CDR3 DNA follows: TGTGCCAGCAGCTTGGCTAGTGGGGCAGATAATGAAAAACTGTTTTTT.

A single count supports this clone. The rearrangement links TRBV3-1 (or the pseudogene TRBV3-2) to TRBJ2-5, with 11 bases matching TRBD2. V lost 4 bases, J lost 5 bases, and 9 bases stayed unmatched. Germline assignment: CDR1 LGHDT and CDR2 YNNKEL (reference sequence). The CDR3 consists of 16 residues. The CDR3 region has the DNA TGTGCCAGCAGCCTCTCTATAGCGGGGGGGCAGGAGACCCAGTACTTC. Its protein is CASSLSIAGGQETQYF.

This clone has only one observation. The V and J genes are TRBV6-5 and TRBJ1-6, with D unresolved. The CDR3 has 12 residues. V was pared by 6 bases and J by 11 bases, with 11 bases between. The germline V gene has CDR1 MNHEY and CDR2 SVGAGI. The CDR3 nucleotides are TGTGCCAGCAGAGCCACCGGGGCACCCCTCCACTTT. Translation: CASRATGAPLHF.

This clone was seen only once. The V gene is TRBV28, the J gene TRBJ2-2; 8 bases line up with TRBD1. CDR3 length: 17 amino acids. Looked up from germline, CDR1 is MDHEN and CDR2 is SYDVKM. The V gene end was trimmed by 6 bases and the J gene end by 5 bases; junction bases not matched to a gene: 14. CDR3 amino acids: CASSPFQGAKGTGELFF. CDR3 DNA: TGTGCCAGCAGCCCCTTCCAGGGGGCGAAAGGAACCGGGGAGCTGTTTTTT.

The chain has TRBV20-1 and TRBJ2-7, with a tentative D call TRBD1 (6 bases). The V and J ends lost 3 bases and 4 bases respectively, with 13 bases between them. The CDR3 totals 13 residues. The germline CDR1 and CDR2 sequences are DFQATT and SNEGSKA (reference sequence). In DNA form, the CDR3 reads TGCAGTGCTAGTGCCAGGGGTGGATACGAGCAGTACTTC. This encodes CSASARGGYEQYF.

DNA of the CDR3: TGTGCCAGTAGTAGGGGACTCTCAACAGATACGCAGTATTTT. This encodes CASSRGLSTDTQYF. V and J are TRBV19 and TRBJ2-3, with a possible D match to TRBD2 (6 bases). V was clipped by 4 bases and J by 3 bases, with 11 bases between them. The CDR3 extends over 14 amino acids. CDR1 and CDR2 from the germline V gene are LNHDA and SQIVND (reference sequence).

The rearrangement uses TRBV28 and TRBJ2-1, with 14 nucleotides matching TRBD2. This CDR3 is built from 17 residues. Germline loops: CDR1 MDHEN, CDR2 SYDVKM. V lost 5 bases, J lost 10 bases, and 13 bases stayed unmatched. CDR3 in amino acids: CASSPSFGLAGGTEQFF. The DNA of the CDR3 is TGTGCCAGCAGTCCATCATTTGGACTAGCGGGGGGCACAGAGCAGTTCTTC.

The chain's CDR3 is CASSLGLYRAGGEAFF. Written as DNA, the CDR3 is TGTGCCAGCAGCTTAGGACTGTACAGAGCCGGGGGTGAAGCTTTCTTT. The chain couples TRBV7-9 to TRBJ1-1; a weak D match, TRBD1 (5 bases). The V and J ends lost 1 base and 7 bases respectively, with 19 bases between them. Germline V gene sequence: CDR1 SEHNR, CDR2 FQNEAQ (reference sequence). The CDR3 totals 16 residues.

As DNA, the CDR3 is TGTGCCAGCAGCTTGGGACAGATCATAAATGAAAAACTGTTTTTT. This translates into CASSLGQIINEKLFF. This chain links TRBV5-5 with TRBJ1-4; D perhaps matches TRBD1 (5 bases). Looked up from germline, CDR1 is SGHKS and CDR2 is YYEKEE (reference sequence). The CDR3 extends over 15 amino acids. Between the trimmed V and J ends, which lost 0 bases and 5 bases, there was a span of 11 bases. The full variable domain, with the rest looked up from reference TRBV5-5 and TRBJ1-4, is DAGVTQSPTHLIKTRGQQVTLRCSPISGHKSVSWYQQVLGQGPQFIFQYYEKEERGRGNFPDRFSARQFPNYSSELNVNALLLGDSALYLCASSLGQIINEKLFFGSGTQLSVL.